A single sample is the source of the 16 T cell receptor beta chains below, sequenced in a study of T cell responses to AZD1222 COVID-19 vaccine. Libraries were prepared by immunoSEQ multiplex PCR; TCRdb keeps only in-frame clonotypes and omits some of them. Of roughly 150,000 clones detected, 75% to 95% appear once; the ten largest clones hold approximately 1.8%. The sample consisted of peripheral blood, taken on day 0 of AZD1222 vaccination. Receptors originate from an adult in good health.

DNA of the CDR3: TGTGCCAGTAGTATAGATCATCAGAGACGTTCCGTCCAGCATTTT. This codes for CASSIDHQRRSVQHF. The rearrangement links TRBV19 to TRBJ1-5; D unclear. Germline V gene sequence: CDR1 LNHDA, CDR2 SQIVND (reference sequence). This CDR3 is built from 15 residues. V shed 0 bases and J shed 12 bases, with 18 bases lying between them.

This chain links TRBV10-3 with TRBJ2-3; possible D gene TRBD2, 5 bases. Per germline, CDR1 ENHRY and CDR2 SYGVKD. The ends were cut back, 8 bases at V and 0 bases at J, with 9 bases in the middle. The CDR3 length is 13 residues. The CDR3 here is CAIAGTSTDTQYF. The DNA of the CDR3 is TGTGCCATCGCGGGTACTAGCACAGATACGCAGTATTTT.

The chain links TRBV6-5 to TRBJ1-5, with a tentative D call TRBD1 (6 bases). Germline V gives CDR1 MNHEY, CDR2 SVGAGI. CDR3 size: 15 residues. V was trimmed by 6 bases and J by 3 bases, leaving 15 bases between them. CDR3 residues: CASSQSTGPNQPQHF. CDR3 DNA sequence: TGTGCCAGCAGCCAATCCACAGGGCCCAATCAGCCCCAGCATTTT.

The rearrangement joins TRBV27 to TRBJ2-7; D not certain. The CDR3 is 13 residues long. V shed 1 base and J shed 3 bases, with 7 bases lying between them. Germline-derived CDR1 and CDR2 are MNHEY and SMNVEV (reference sequence). The chain's CDR3 is CASSLFPRYEQYF. The CDR3 nucleotides read TGTGCCAGCAGTTTATTTCCCCGCTACGAGCAGTACTTC.

The chain links TRBV27 to TRBJ1-5; D is undetermined. Trimming cost V 4 bases and J 3 bases, with 10 bases left between them. Germline values: CDR1 MNHEY, CDR2 SMNVEV (reference sequence). CDR3 length: 14 residues. The CDR3 bases are TGTGCCAGCAGTTCTTGGGCGGACAATCAGCCCCAGCATTTT. Its translation is CASSSWADNQPQHF.

CDR3 coding DNA: TGTGCCAGCAGCCCAGGGACAGGGGATCAGCCCCAGCATTTT. Translating it yields CASSPGTGDQPQHF. The chain joins TRBV11-2 to TRBJ1-5; 10 bases are shared with TRBD1. Germline values: CDR1 SGHAT, CDR2 FQNNGV. The CDR3 runs 14 residues. V shed 5 bases and J 5 bases; nucleotides not matched to a gene: 3. Based on the CDR3 plus reference TRBV11-2 and TRBJ1-5, the full variable domain is EAGVAQSPRYKIIEKRQSVAFWCNPISGHATLYWYQQILGQGPKLLIQFQNNGVVDDSQLPKDRFSAERLKGVDSTLKIQPAKLEDSAVYLCASSPGTGDQPQHFGDGTRLSIL.

V and J are TRBV29-1 and TRBJ1-2; D might be TRBD1 (5 bases). V was pared by 6 bases and J by 2 bases, with 13 bases between. This CDR3 comprises 13 residues. Germline-derived CDR1 and CDR2 are SQVTM and ANQGSEA. The CDR3 here is CSVTGRANYGYTF. Here the CDR3 DNA reads TGCAGCGTGACGGGACGGGCGAACTATGGCTACACCTTC.

V usage is TRBV6-5 and J usage is TRBJ2-1; 10 nucleotides match TRBD2. The CDR3 is made up of 16 amino acids. V was clipped by 2 bases and J by 7 bases; unmatched bases: 8. Per germline, CDR1 MNHEY and CDR2 SVGAGI. CDR3 in amino acids: CASSYVASGSRNEQFF. CDR3 bases: TGTGCCAGCAGTTACGTGGCTAGCGGGAGTCGGAATGAGCAGTTCTTC.

Remarks on this clone: One junction end does not reproduce the germline sequence, and a read error may be involved. The rearrangement links TRBV7-7 to TRBJ2-1; 13 positions match TRBD2. Germline CDR1 SSHAT, CDR2 FNYEAQ (reference sequence). The CDR3 consists of 18 residues. The CDR3 protein is CASSSRGGGLAGYNEQFF. In nucleotides, the CDR3 is TGTGCTAGCAGCTCGCGCGGGGGGGGACTAGCGGGATACAATGAGCAGTTCTTC.

DNA for the CDR3: TGTGCCAGTAGTATTTTCTTCGGAGAGGGTCAGGATTTCTTT. Encoded protein: CASSIFFGEGQDFF. The chain has TRBV19 and TRBJ1-1; D is ambiguous. The V gene's germline CDR1 is LNHDA and CDR2 SQIVND (reference sequence). V was trimmed by 3 bases and J by 13 bases, leaving 21 bases between them. The CDR3 is made up of 14 amino acids.

The chain combines TRBV4-3 with TRBJ1-2, with 7 bases fitting TRBD1. The V gene end was trimmed by 4 bases and the J gene end by 4 bases; junction bases not matched to a gene: 6. Per germline, CDR1 LGHNA and CDR2 YSLEER. CDR3 length equals 14 residues. For the CDR3, the DNA is TGCGCCAGCAGCCCGACGGGACAGATCTATGGCTACACCTTC. It translates to CASSPTGQIYGYTF.

The chain employs TRBV6-5 and TRBJ2-5; D perhaps matches TRBD2 (5 bases). Deletions cut 2 bases from V and 5 bases from J, with 12 bases between. Germline CDR1 is MNHEY and CDR2 is SVGAGI. The length of the CDR3 is 14 residues. The CDR3 DNA reads as TGTGCCAGCAGTTACACAACGACGGGGGAGACCCAGTACTTC. Translating it yields CASSYTTTGETQYF.

The chain is built from TRBV6-2 or TRBV6-3 and TRBJ2-2; D is ambiguous. Germline V CDR1 and CDR2: MNHEY, SVGEGT. The V end was cut by 4 bases, the J end by 3 bases, with 6 bases between. The CDR3 is 13 amino acids. CDR3 amino acids: CASSSRYTGELFF. CDR3 DNA: TGTGCCAGCAGTTCCAGGTACACCGGGGAGCTGTTTTTT.

J is TRBJ2-7 and V is TRBV4-1; 8 bases map to TRBD1. J was trimmed by 3 bases and V by 1 base; bases with no gene match: 23. The CDR3 sequence is 21 residues long. In germline, CDR1 is MGHRA, CDR2 YSYEKL. As DNA, the CDR3 is TGCGCCAGCAGCCAAGGTCCAAGGCGTAGTACACCGGGACAGGCCCTCTACGAGCAGTACTTC. This encodes CASSQGPRRSTPGQALYEQYF.

The chain joins TRBV29-1 to TRBJ1-1; TRBD1 might be the D (5 bases). V lost 6 bases to trimming and J lost 0 bases, with 14 bases between them. The germline gives CDR1 SQVTM, CDR2 ANQGSEA. The CDR3 covers 14 residues. The DNA for the CDR3 is TGCAGCGTGGCCGGAGGGGTTATGAACACTGAAGCTTTCTTT. Its translation: CSVAGGVMNTEAFF.

The gene calls are TRBV13 and TRBJ1-3; TRBD1 matches 8 bases. Germline V gives CDR1 PRHDT, CDR2 FYEKMQ (reference sequence). The V gene end was trimmed by 2 bases and the J gene end by 4 bases; junction bases not matched to a gene: 4. CDR3 length: 15 amino acids. Here the CDR3 DNA reads TGTGCCAGCAGCTTACAGGGGGCGGCGGGAAACACCATATATTTT. Protein product: CASSLQGAAGNTIYF.